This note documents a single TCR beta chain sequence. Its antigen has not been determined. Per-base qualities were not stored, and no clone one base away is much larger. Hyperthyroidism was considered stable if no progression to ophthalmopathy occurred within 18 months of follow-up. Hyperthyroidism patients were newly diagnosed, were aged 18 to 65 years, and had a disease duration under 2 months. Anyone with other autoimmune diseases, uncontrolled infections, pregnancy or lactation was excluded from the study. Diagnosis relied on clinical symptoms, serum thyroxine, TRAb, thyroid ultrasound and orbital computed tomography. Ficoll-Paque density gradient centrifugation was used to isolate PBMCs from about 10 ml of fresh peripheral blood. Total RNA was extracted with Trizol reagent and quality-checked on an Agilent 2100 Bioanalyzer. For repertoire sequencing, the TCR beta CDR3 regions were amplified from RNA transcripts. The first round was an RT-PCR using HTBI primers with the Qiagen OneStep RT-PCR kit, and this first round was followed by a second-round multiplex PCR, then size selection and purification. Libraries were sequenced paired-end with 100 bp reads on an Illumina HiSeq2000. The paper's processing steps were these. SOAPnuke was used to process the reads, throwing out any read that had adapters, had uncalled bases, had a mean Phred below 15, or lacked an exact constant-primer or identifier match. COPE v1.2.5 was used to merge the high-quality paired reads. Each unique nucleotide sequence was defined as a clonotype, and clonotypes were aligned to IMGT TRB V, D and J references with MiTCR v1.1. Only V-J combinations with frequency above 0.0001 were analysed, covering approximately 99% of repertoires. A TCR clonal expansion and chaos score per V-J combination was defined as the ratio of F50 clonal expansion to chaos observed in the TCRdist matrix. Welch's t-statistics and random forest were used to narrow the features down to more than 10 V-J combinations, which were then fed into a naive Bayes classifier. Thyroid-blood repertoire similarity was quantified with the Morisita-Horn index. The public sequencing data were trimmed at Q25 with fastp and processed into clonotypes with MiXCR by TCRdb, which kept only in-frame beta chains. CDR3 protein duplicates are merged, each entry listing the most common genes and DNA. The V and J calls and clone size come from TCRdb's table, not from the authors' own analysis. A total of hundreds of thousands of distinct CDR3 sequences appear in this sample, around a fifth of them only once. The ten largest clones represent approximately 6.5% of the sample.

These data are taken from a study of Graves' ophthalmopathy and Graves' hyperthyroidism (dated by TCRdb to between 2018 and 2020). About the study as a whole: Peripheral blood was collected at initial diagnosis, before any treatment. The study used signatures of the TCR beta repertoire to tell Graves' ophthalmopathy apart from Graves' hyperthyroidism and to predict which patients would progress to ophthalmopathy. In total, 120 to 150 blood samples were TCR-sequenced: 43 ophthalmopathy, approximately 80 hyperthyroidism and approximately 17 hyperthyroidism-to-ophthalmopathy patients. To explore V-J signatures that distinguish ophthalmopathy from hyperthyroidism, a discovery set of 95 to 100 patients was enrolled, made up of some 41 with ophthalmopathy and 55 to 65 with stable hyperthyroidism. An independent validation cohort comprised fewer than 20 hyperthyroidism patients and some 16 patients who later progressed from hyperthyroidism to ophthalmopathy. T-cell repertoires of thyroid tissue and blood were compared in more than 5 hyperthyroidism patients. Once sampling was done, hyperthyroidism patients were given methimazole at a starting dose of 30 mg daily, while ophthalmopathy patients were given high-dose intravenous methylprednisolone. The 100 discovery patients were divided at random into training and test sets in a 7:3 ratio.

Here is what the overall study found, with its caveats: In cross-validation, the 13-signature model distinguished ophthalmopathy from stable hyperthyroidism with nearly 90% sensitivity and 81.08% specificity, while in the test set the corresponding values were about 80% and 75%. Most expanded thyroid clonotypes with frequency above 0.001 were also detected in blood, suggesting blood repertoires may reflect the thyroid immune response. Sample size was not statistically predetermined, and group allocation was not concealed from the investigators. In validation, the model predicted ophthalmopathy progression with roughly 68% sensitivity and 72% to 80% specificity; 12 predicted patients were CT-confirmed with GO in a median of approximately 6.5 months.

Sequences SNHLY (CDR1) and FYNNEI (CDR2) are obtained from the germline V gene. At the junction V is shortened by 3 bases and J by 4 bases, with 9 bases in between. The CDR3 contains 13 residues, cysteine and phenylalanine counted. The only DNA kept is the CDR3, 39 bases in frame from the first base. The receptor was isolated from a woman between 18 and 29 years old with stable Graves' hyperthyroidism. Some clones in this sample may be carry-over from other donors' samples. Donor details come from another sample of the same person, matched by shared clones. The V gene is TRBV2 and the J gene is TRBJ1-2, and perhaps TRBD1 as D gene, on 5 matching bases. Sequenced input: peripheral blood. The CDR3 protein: CASSDGGPYGYTF. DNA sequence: TGTGCCAGCAGTGATGGGGGACCCTATGGCTACACCTTC. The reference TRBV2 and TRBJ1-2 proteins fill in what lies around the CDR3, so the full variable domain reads EPEVTQTPSHQVTQMGQEVILRCVPISNHLYFYWYRQILGQKVEFLVSFYNNEISEKSEIFDDQFSVERPDGSNFTLKIRSTKLEDSAMYFCASSDGGPYGYTFGSGTRLTVV.